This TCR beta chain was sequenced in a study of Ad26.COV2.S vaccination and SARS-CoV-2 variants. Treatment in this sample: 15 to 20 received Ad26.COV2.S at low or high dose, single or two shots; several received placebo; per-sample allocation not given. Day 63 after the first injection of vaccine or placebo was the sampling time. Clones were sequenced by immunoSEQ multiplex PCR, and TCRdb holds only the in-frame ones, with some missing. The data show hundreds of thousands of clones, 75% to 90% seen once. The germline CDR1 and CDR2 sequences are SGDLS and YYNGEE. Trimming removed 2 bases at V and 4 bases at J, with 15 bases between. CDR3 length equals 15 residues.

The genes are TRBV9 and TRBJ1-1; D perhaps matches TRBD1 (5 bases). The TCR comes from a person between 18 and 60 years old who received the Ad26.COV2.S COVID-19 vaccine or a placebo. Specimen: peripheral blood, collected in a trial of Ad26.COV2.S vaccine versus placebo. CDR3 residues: CASSVTGWGGTEAFF. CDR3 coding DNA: TGTGCCAGCAGCGTTACAGGTTGGGGGGGCACTGAAGCTTTCTTT.